What follows are 2 T cell receptor beta chains derived from one specimen sequenced in a study of shared clonotypes between healthy human individuals (dated by TCRdb to the early 2020s). To prepare the library, the immunoSEQ multiplex PCR assay was applied. TCRdb mirrors the immuneACCESS table, restricted to in-frame sequences. Some clones are absent from its copies; in checked studies, under half trace to an unresolved V gene, and the reason for the others is unknown. Within this sample are a few million clones, with roughly 93% of them counted one time only. Of the sample, 0.39% falls within the top ten clones. Material for sequencing was naive CD4+ T cells from PBMCs. The cell subset or site tag for this specimen amounts to: CD45RA+ positively selected. The receptors here all came from a man between 18 and 29 years old in good health. Some clones in this sample may be carry-over from other donors' samples.

The chain links TRBV6-5 to TRBJ1-2, with 8 bases identical to TRBD1. CDR1 MNHEY and CDR2 SVGAGI come from the germline V gene. The ends lost 0 bases at V and 7 bases at J; junction bases unmatched: 10. This CDR3 region has 16 residues. CDR3 sequence: CASSYSTTGGGRGYTF. The CDR3 DNA follows: TGTGCCAGCAGTTACTCGACAACAGGGGGTGGTCGTGGCTACACCTTC.

The chain is built from TRBV5-8 and TRBJ1-1; D is undetermined. The germline V gene encodes CDR1 SGHTS and CDR2 YDEGEE. The CDR3 contains 14 residues. Trimming cost V 0 bases and J 11 bases, with 17 bases left between them. CDR3 sequence: CASSLEGGVTPAFF. CDR3 DNA: TGTGCCAGCAGCTTGGAGGGCGGAGTTACGCCGGCTTTCTTT.